This TCR beta chain was recovered during a study of CD4+ T cells in melanoma (dated by TCRdb to about 2022). Broadly, across the study: The study investigated neoantigen-specific CD4+ T cells in human melanoma.

V loses 6 bases, J loses 4 bases, and the germline ends lie 8 bases apart. From the cysteine through the phenylalanine, the CDR3 covers 12 amino acids. Kept here is only the CDR3 DNA, which spans 36 bases and is read in frame from base 1. The germline V gene supplies CDR1 MNHEY and CDR2 SVGEGT. With regard to this clone: Its binding antigen is unknown. No base-level quality is on record; no much larger clone is a single base apart.

Donors were patients with melanoma. To prepare the library, the immunoSEQ multiplex PCR assay was applied. What TCRdb holds here is the immuneACCESS table cut down to in-frame rearrangements. Part of the clones is not present; checked against another copy, under half of the missing clones reflect an unresolved V gene, and the others are unexplained. The sample yields roughly 4,400 clones; over 65% were counted once. Of the sample, more than 25% is held by the ten largest clones. Overall study outcomes, separate from this receptor: Neoantigen-specific CD4+ T cells in melanoma were reported to have a range of differentiation states. Neoantigen-specific CD4+ T cells were reported to be correlated with the function of CD8+ T cells, macrophages and B cells.

Sequenced: cells from a culture (not recorded whether cultured in vitro). Here the chain combines TRBV6-2 or TRBV6-3 and TRBJ2-3, with the D segment possibly TRBD1 or TRBD2, each aligning over 5 bases. The sequence came from a human donor with melanoma. The nucleotides are TGTGCCAGCAGCAGGGACGCAGATACGCAGTATTTT. It translates as CASSRDADTQYF.